These T cell receptor beta chains were read from a single sample in a study of blood T cell repertoires in COVID-19. Sequenced by immunoSEQ multiplex PCR; TCRdb stores in-frame clones only, minus some. Found here are roughly 250,000 clones, 80% to 85% of them singletons; the top ten hold over 2.5%. Sequenced sample: peripheral blood. These receptors were obtained from a woman aged 55-70 years with active or convalescent COVID-19. Each CDR3 is given with its conserved first and last residue. Fields, in order: D gene, clone size, V gene, J gene, CDR3 DNA, CDR3 protein. A D gene is named only where the DNA matches it firmly. The size field is filled for only some rows; it gives once, few, many or a size class.

D gene: TRBD1
clone size: once
V gene: TRBV10-3
J gene: TRBJ2-3
CDR3 DNA: TGTGCCATCAGTGACAGGGGGCCCACAGATACGCAGTATTTT
CDR3 protein: CAISDRGPTDTQYF

D gene: -
clone size: -
V gene: TRBV5-4
J gene: TRBJ2-2
CDR3 DNA: TGTGCCAGCAGCCAGGACAGCCTGCGGGCCACCGGGGAGCTGTTTTTT
CDR3 protein: CASSQDSLRATGELFF

D gene: -
clone size: -
V gene: TRBV11-2
J gene: TRBJ1-1
CDR3 DNA: TGTGCCAGCAGCTTAGTACTCACCATGAACACTGAAGCTTTCTTT
CDR3 protein: CASSLVLTMNTEAFF

D gene: TRBD1
clone size: -
V gene: TRBV11-2
J gene: TRBJ2-7
CDR3 DNA: TGTGCCAGCAGCCCAGGGACAGCCTACGAGCAGTACTTC
CDR3 protein: CASSPGTAYEQYF

D gene: TRBD2
clone size: -
V gene: TRBV7-3
J gene: TRBJ2-5
CDR3 DNA: TGTGCCAGCAGCCTACGTTTGGGGGGGCAAGAGACCCAGTACTTC
CDR3 protein: CASSLRLGGQETQYF

D gene: TRBD1
clone size: -
V gene: TRBV19
J gene: TRBJ1-5
CDR3 DNA: TGTGCCAGTAGTATAGTGTTGGACAGGGGGTATCAGCCCCAGCATTTT
CDR3 protein: CASSIVLDRGYQPQHF

D gene: -
clone size: many
V gene: TRBV28
J gene: TRBJ2-7
CDR3 DNA: TGTGCCAGCAGTTTATCCGGGTACAACCAGCAGTACTTC
CDR3 protein: CASSLSGYNQQYF

D gene: -
clone size: -
V gene: TRBV29-1
J gene: TRBJ1-5
CDR3 DNA: TGCAGCGTTGGGAGGGCAGGCAATCAGCCCCAGCATTTT
CDR3 protein: CSVGRAGNQPQHF

D gene: TRBD1
clone size: -
V gene: TRBV11-2
J gene: TRBJ1-1
CDR3 DNA: TGTGCCAGCAGCCGCCGGGACAGTGAAGCTTTCTTT
CDR3 protein: CASSRRDSEAFF

D gene: TRBD1
clone size: many
V gene: TRBV5-6
J gene: TRBJ1-4
CDR3 DNA: TGTGCCAGCAGTGGGACAGGGGGCAGGAGGGAAAAACTGTTTTTT
CDR3 protein: CASSGTGGRREKLFF

D gene: TRBD1
clone size: once
V gene: TRBV27
J gene: TRBJ2-7
CDR3 DNA: TGTGCCAGCAGTTTAACGGCAGGGGGCTCCTACGAGCAGTACTTC
CDR3 protein: CASSLTAGGSYEQYF

D gene: -
clone size: many
V gene: TRBV9
J gene: TRBJ1-1
CDR3 DNA: TGTGCCAGCCGCAGGGGCACTGAAGCTTTCTTT
CDR3 protein: CASRRGTEAFF

D gene: -
clone size: -
V gene: TRBV7-9
J gene: TRBJ1-2
CDR3 DNA: TGTGCCAGCAGCCCTGGGGGGGGGAACTATGGCTACACCTTC
CDR3 protein: CASSPGGGNYGYTF